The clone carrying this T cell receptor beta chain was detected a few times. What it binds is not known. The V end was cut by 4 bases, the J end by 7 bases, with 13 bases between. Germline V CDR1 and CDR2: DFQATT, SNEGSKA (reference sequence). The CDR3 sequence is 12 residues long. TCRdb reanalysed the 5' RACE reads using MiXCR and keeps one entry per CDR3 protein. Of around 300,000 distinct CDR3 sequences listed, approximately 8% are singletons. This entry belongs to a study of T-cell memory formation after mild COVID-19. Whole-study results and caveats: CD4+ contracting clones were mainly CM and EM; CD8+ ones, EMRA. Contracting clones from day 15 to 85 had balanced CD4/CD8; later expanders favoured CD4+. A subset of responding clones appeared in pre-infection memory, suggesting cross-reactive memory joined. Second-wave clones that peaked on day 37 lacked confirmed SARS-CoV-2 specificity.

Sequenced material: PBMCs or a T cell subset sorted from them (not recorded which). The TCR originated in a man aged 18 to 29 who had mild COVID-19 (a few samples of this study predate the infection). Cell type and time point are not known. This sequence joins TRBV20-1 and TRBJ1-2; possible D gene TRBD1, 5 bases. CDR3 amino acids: CSATMNGGGYTF. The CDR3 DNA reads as TGCAGTGCTACCATGAACGGGGGTGGCTACACCTTC.